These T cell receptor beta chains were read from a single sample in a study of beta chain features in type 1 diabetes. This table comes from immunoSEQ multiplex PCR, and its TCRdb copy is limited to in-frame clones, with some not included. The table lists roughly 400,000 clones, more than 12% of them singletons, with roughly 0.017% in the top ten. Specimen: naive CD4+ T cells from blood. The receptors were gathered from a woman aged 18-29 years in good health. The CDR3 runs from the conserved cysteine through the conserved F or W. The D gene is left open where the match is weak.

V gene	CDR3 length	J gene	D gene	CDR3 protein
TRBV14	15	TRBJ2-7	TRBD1	CASSRDRSSSFEQYF
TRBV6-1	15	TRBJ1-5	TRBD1	CASTIDRGSNQPQHF
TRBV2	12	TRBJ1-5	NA	CASTGANQPQHF
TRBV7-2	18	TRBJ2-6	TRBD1	CASSLWAGGRSGANVLTF
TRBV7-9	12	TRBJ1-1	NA	CASSEMTTEAFF
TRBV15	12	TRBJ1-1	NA	CATSRIDTEAFF
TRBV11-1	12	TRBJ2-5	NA	CASSLTRETQYF
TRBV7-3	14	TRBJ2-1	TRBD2	CASSVAGEYNEQFF
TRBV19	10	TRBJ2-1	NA	CARTYNEQFF
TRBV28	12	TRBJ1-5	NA	CASSLSLKPQHF
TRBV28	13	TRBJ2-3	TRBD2	CASTSGSTDTQYF
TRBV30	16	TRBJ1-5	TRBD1	CAWSVKAAGGRQPQHF
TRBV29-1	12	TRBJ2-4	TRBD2	CSAWTSVNIQYF
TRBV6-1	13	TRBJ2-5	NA	CASSDTGEETQYF
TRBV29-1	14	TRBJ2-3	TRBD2	CSVSPGGSTDTQYF
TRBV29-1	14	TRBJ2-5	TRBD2	CSVLAGGRGETQYF
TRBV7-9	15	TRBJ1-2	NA	CASRFSGQGSNGYTF
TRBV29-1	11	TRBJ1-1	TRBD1	CSAYRGESAFF
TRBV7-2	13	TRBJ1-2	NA	CASSLPANYGYTF
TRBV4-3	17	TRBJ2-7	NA	CASSQGGSPRLNYEQYF
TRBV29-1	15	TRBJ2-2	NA	CSVVGSQGGTGELFF
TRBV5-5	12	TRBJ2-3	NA	CASRTTEDTQYF
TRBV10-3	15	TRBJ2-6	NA	CAIRAVSSGANVLTF
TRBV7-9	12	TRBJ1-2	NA	CASSYDINGYTF
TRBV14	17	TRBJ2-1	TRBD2	CASSQYPGLADYNEQFF
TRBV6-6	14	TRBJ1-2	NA	CASSYSGTPTGYTF
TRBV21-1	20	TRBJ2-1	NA	CASSKEGEFGAPANDNEQFF
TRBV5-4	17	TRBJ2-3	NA	CASSLGGTKLSTDTQYF
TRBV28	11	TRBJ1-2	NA	CASRADYGYTF
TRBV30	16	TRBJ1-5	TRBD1	CAVGTGNRGSNQPQHF
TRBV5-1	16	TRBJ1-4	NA	CASSDRGLPTNEKLFF
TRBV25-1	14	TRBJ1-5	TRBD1	CASSGGQGPQPQHF
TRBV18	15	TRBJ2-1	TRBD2	CASSPMGTILHEQFF